These 9 T cell receptor beta chains originate from one sample sequenced in a study of OX40 agonist ivuxolimab in advanced cancers. Produced via immunoSEQ multiplex PCR; TCRdb's table is partial and in-frame only. The table has roughly 50,000 clones, roughly 89% seen once. The specimen comprised CD4+ or CD8+ T cells sorted from blood, sampled in a trial of the OX40 agonist ivuxolimab. The receptors shown here come from an adult with an advanced solid tumor such as melanoma, head and neck, liver or kidney cancer.

The chain couples TRBV5-8 to TRBJ1-1, with D hard to call. The CDR3 contains 12 residues. CDR1 and CDR2 from the germline V gene are SGHTS and YDEGEE. V shed 5 bases and J shed 0 bases, with 5 bases lying between them. This chain's CDR3 is CASSTVNTEAFF. As DNA, the CDR3 is TGTGCCAGCAGTACGGTGAACACTGAAGCTTTCTTT.

The genes are TRBV4-1 and TRBJ2-7; D may match TRBD1 or TRBD2 (5 bases each). The V end lost 4 bases, the J end lost 2 bases, and 15 bases lay between the germline ends. The CDR3 runs to 15 residues. In germline, CDR1 is MGHRA, CDR2 YSYEKL. This CDR3 reads CASSLGPGPTYEQYF. The DNA for the CDR3 is TGCGCCAGCAGCCTTGGCCCGGGACCCACCTACGAGCAGTACTTC.

The chain carries TRBV13 and TRBJ2-2; D is ambiguous. CDR1 is PRHDT, CDR2 FYEKMQ, per germline (reference sequence). The CDR3 runs 15 residues. V lost 0 bases and J 2 bases, leaving 7 bases between the germline ends. The DNA for the CDR3 is TGTGCCAGCAGCTTAGGCAGGTATAACACCGGGGAGCTGTTTTTT. Protein sequence: CASSLGRYNTGELFF.

V usage is TRBV5-8 and J usage is TRBJ1-5; 10 bases agree with TRBD1. The CDR3 length is 14 residues. The V gene end was trimmed by 3 bases and the J gene end by 5 bases; junction bases not matched to a gene: 2. Looked up from germline, CDR1 is SGHTS and CDR2 is YDEGEE. The DNA for the CDR3 is TGTGCCAGCAGCTATGGGACAGGGGATCAGCCCCAGCATTTT. This codes for CASSYGTGDQPQHF.

The chain uses TRBV27 and TRBJ1-3; D remains ambiguous. The length of the CDR3 is 13 residues. Deletions cut 2 bases from V and 4 bases from J, with 6 bases between. CDR1 and CDR2 (germline): MNHEY, SMNVEV (reference sequence). The chain's CDR3 is CASSLDPGNTIYF. The CDR3 nucleotides read TGTGCCAGCAGTTTAGACCCCGGAAACACCATATATTTT.

The CDR3 nucleotides read TGTGCCAGCAGTTTAGGGGGACAGGGGGCGCCGGGGTACGAGCAGTACTTC. It is translated as CASSLGGQGAPGYEQYF. The gene calls are TRBV27 and TRBJ2-7, with TRBD1 matching 12 bases. The V gene's germline CDR1 is MNHEY and CDR2 SMNVEV (reference sequence). Germline trimming cut 2 bases from V and 4 bases from J; bases unmatched to any gene: 9. The CDR3 consists of 17 residues.

CDR3 bases: TGTGCCATTACAGGGGGCTCTGGAAACACCATATATTTT. It encodes CAITGGSGNTIYF. The chain recombines TRBV10-3 with TRBJ1-3, with 8 bases identical to TRBD1. From germline, CDR1 is ENHRY and CDR2 SYGVKD. This CDR3 is built from 13 residues. J lost 0 bases, V lost 9 bases, and 1 base had no gene match.

V usage is TRBV5-5 and J usage is TRBJ1-2; tentatively, D is TRBD1 (6 bases). The V gene's germline CDR1 is SGHKS and CDR2 YYEKEE (reference sequence). V gave up 2 bases and J gave up 4 bases, with 9 bases separating them. The CDR3 has 13 residues. This CDR3 is CASSLGQIYGYTF. In DNA form, the CDR3 reads TGTGCCAGCAGCTTAGGACAGATCTATGGCTACACCTTC.

The chain has TRBV2 and TRBJ1-2, with 12 positions matching TRBD1. Germline lookup yields CDR1 SNHLY and CDR2 FYNNEI. Trimming at V came to 6 bases and at J to 6 bases, leaving 14 bases not matched to a gene. This CDR3 comprises 17 residues. This chain's CDR3 is CASRVGGQGADLNGYTF. DNA for the CDR3: TGTGCCAGCAGAGTGGGGGGACAGGGGGCGGATCTCAATGGCTACACCTTC.